This TCR beta chain stems from a study of T cells in Graves' hyperthyroidism and ophthalmopathy. Amplification targeted TCR beta CDR3 regions from RNA transcripts. An initial round of RT-PCR targeting the TCR CDR3 relied on the HTBI primer set. TCRdb ran MiXCR on the multiplex PCR reads and lists one entry per CDR3 protein. The sample gives about 560,000 distinct CDR3 sequences, 12% to 15% of which show up once; about 14% is in the top ten. PBMCs were obtained from approximately 9.2 ml fresh peripheral blood. This CDR3 region has 8 residues. The V gene lost 7 bases and the J gene lost 8 bases, with 3 bases spanning the gap. CDR1 and CDR2 (germline): SNHLY, FYNNEI. This clonotype was picked up many times.

Material for sequencing was blood. The chain carries TRBV2 and TRBJ2-7; D is unclear. The sequence was obtained from a woman in her thirties or forties with Graves' hyperthyroidism. CDR3 region: CASTQQYF. In DNA form, the CDR3 reads TGTGCCAGCACGCAGCAGTACTTC.